A single sample gave rise to the 13 T cell receptor beta chains below, sequenced in a study of T-cell reconstitution after alpha-beta-depleted transplantation in children. Preparation of the TCRbeta library used unique molecular identifiers. A single record per CDR3 protein comes from TCRdb applying MiXCR to the PCR reads. Among 440,000 or so distinct CDR3 sequences listed, around 46% were seen once. This specimen consisted of PBMCs, obtained before TCRalphabeta/CD19-depleted stem cell transplant. The receptor set was obtained from a girl aged 2 to 10 with aplastic anemia, due to receive a stem cell transplant.

V gene TRBV6-5 combines with J gene TRBJ2-1; possibly TRBD1 or TRBD2 for D (5 bases each). The V and J ends lost 4 bases and 5 bases respectively, with 12 bases between them. CDR3 length: 14 residues. Germline CDR1 and CDR2: MNHEY and SVGAGI. CDR3 amino acids: CASSWGRANNEQFF. CDR3 nucleotides: TGTGCCAGCAGTTGGGGACGCGCGAACAATGAGCAGTTCTTC.

V and J are TRBV20-1 and TRBJ1-1; D might be TRBD1 (6 bases). CDR1 is DFQATT and CDR2 is SNEGSKA in the germline V gene (reference sequence). This CDR3 is 13 amino acids long. This CDR3 reads CTTGRTVNTEAFF. The DNA for the CDR3 is TGCACCACCGGACGGACAGTGAACACTGAAGCTTTCTTT.

This chain joins TRBV20-1 and TRBJ2-2; TRBD1 agrees at 8 bases. Looked up from germline, CDR1 is DFQATT and CDR2 is SNEGSKA (reference sequence). The CDR3 runs to 16 residues. V trimming: 1 base; J trimming: 2 bases; junction bases outside the gene matches: 6. The CDR3 spells CSARGTGWLNTGELFF. The DNA of the CDR3 is TGCAGTGCTAGAGGGACAGGGTGGCTAAACACCGGGGAGCTGTTTTTT.

This clonotype was recorded only once. The J gene is TRBJ2-7, the V gene TRBV30; TRBD1 is a possible D gene (5 bases). CDR3 length: 14 residues. Germline-derived CDR1 and CDR2 are GTSNPN and SVGIG (reference sequence). Between the trimmed V and J ends, which lost 0 bases and 2 bases, there was a span of 11 bases. This chain's CDR3 is CAWSVGAFAYEQYF. CDR3 DNA sequence: TGTGCCTGGAGTGTAGGGGCGTTCGCCTACGAGCAGTACTTC.

The chain uses TRBV2 and TRBJ2-1; a weak D match, TRBD1 (6 bases). V was pared by 4 bases and J by 4 bases, with 11 bases between. This CDR3 spans 14 amino acids. Germline CDR1 is SNHLY and CDR2 is FYNNEI. The CDR3 sequence: CASSGQVVYNEQFF. The CDR3 region has the DNA TGTGCCAGCAGTGGACAGGTGGTTTACAATGAGCAGTTCTTC.

The chain employs TRBV7-2 and TRBJ1-3, with TRBD1 matching over 7 bases. CDR1 and CDR2 from the germline V gene are SGHTA and FQGNSA. V lost 2 bases and J lost 0; bases outside the gene matches: 4. The CDR3 totals 16 residues. DNA of the CDR3: TGTGCCAGCAGCTTATGGCAGGGGGTCTCTGGAAACACCATATATTTT. Its translation: CASSLWQGVSGNTIYF.

This clonotype was seen many times. The J gene is TRBJ2-7, the V gene TRBV12-3 or TRBV12-4; a possible D gene is TRBD2 (6 bases). Trimming pared 3 bases from V and 5 bases from J, leaving 11 bases between. This CDR3 comprises 13 residues. The CDR3 DNA is TGTGCCAGCAGTTTGGGGGGAGTACACGAGCAGTACTTC. Its translation: CASSLGGVHEQYF.

This clonotype was detected only a few times. The chain couples TRBV24-1 to TRBJ2-1, with D perhaps matching TRBD1 or TRBD2 (5 bases each). Germline V gene sequence: CDR1 KGHDR, CDR2 SFDVKD. Trimming stripped 3 bases from V and 6 bases from J, with 14 bases between. This CDR3 is built from 15 residues. The CDR3 nucleotides are TGTGCCACCAGTGATGCCCGGGGCGTTGGCAATGAGCAGTTCTTC. Amino acid sequence: CATSDARGVGNEQFF.

This clonotype was found many times. This chain uses TRBV12-3 or TRBV12-4 with TRBJ2-5; TRBD2 agrees at 10 bases. Germline trimming cut 1 base from V and 0 bases from J; bases unmatched to any gene: 8. There are 18 residues in the CDR3. CDR3: CASSLVRLAGAHQETQYF. CDR3 DNA sequence: TGTGCCAGCAGTTTAGTTCGGCTAGCGGGAGCCCACCAAGAGACCCAGTACTTC.

The sample holds a few counts of this clonotype. The chain recombines TRBV6-1 with TRBJ2-1, with 15 bases aligning to TRBD2. The V gene end was trimmed by 5 bases and the J gene end by 5 bases; junction bases not matched to a gene: 13. Germline values: CDR1 MNHNS, CDR2 SASEGT. This CDR3 contains 19 residues. DNA for the CDR3: TGTGCCAGCAGTATTCGCGGACTAGCGGGGGGGCCGATCCACAATGAGCAGTTCTTC. It specifies CASSIRGLAGGPIHNEQFF.

The table lists this clonotype with many counts. V is TRBV29-1 and J is TRBJ1-2; D not resolved. CDR1 is SQVTM and CDR2 is ANQGSEA in the germline V gene. CDR3 length equals 11 residues. The germline V and J ends were trimmed by 3 bases and 2 bases, with 4 bases remaining between them. CDR3 loop: CSVDKNYGYTF. CDR3 DNA sequence: TGCAGCGTTGACAAAAACTATGGCTACACCTTC.

This chain links TRBV7-9 with TRBJ2-7; possibly TRBD1 for D (6 bases). V lost 3 bases and J 9 bases, leaving 18 bases between the germline ends. This CDR3 contains 14 residues. The germline gives CDR1 SEHNR, CDR2 FQNEAQ (reference sequence). The chain's CDR3 is CASSLGTPTRGQYF. In DNA, the CDR3 is TGTGCCAGCAGCTTGGGGACCCCTACCAGGGGGCAGTACTTC. Using reference TRBV7-9 and TRBJ2-7 for the parts outside the CDR3, the full variable domain is DTGVSQNPRHKITKRGQNVTFRCDPISEHNRLYWYRQTLGQGPEFLTYFQNEAQLEKSRLLSDRFSAERPKGSFSTLEIQRTEQGDSAMYLCASSLGTPTRGQYFGPGTRLTVT.

This clonotype was seen only a few times. V usage is TRBV4-2 and J usage is TRBJ2-4, with D possibly TRBD1 on 5 matching bases. V was trimmed by 0 bases and J by 7 bases, leaving 13 bases between them. The CDR3 totals 15 residues. Germline V gene data show CDR1 as LGHNA and CDR2 as YNFKEQ. The CDR3 bases are TGTGCCAGCAGCCAAGACCGAGGCCCAGGGAACATTCAGTACTTC. Translating gives CASSQDRGPGNIQYF.